This T cell receptor beta chain was captured by sequencing in a study of cytomegalovirus exposure and HLA in healthy donors. CDR1 is SGHVS, CDR2 FQNEAQ, per germline. The CDR3 covers 12 residues. Trimming left V 5 bases short and J 8 bases short, with 10 bases between. Primers: 60 Vbeta forward and 13 Jbeta reverse. Method: immunoSEQ multiplex PCR; TCRdb's copy keeps in-frame clones and lacks some. The sample shows over 150,000 clones, around 82% of them seen only once. Comments on this clone: Its target is not known.

Study-level points and caveats: A later analysis reported that several of the most significant clusters appeared to be linked to common viral pathogens, among them Epstein-Barr virus. Published work reported that the classifier diagnosed cytomegalovirus status with high specificity and sensitivity.

This sequence was found in a woman aged 45-59 years in good health and CMV-seropositive. Sequencing input: PBMCs. The V and J genes are TRBV7-8 and TRBJ2-1; maybe TRBD1 (6 bases). CDR3 residues: CASSPEGDEQFF. The CDR3 DNA is TGTGCCAGCAGCCCCGAGGGGGATGAGCAGTTCTTC. Variable domain in full (rest from reference TRBV7-8 and TRBJ2-1): GAGVSQSPRYKVAKRGQDVALRCDPISGHVSLFWYQQALGQGPEFLTYFQNEAQLDKSGLPSDRFFAERPEGSVSTLKIQRTQQEDSAVYLCASSPEGDEQFFGPGTRLTVL.